One sample yielded the 20 T cell receptor beta chains listed below, sequenced in a study of T cell responses to AZD1222 COVID-19 vaccine. Sequencing used immunoSEQ multiplex PCR; TCRdb keeps in-frame clones, though not all of them. The sample yields 190,000 or so clones, approximately 89% seen once. The material was peripheral blood, obtained 28 days after the second AZD1222 dose. The receptors come from an adult who received the AZD1222 COVID-19 vaccine.

This clone was seen once. This rearrangement joins TRBV9 to TRBJ1-1; D ambiguous. Per the germline V gene, CDR1 is SGDLS and CDR2 is YYNGEE. The CDR3 covers 13 residues. Trimming removed 0 bases from V and 1 base from J, with 4 bases in between. CDR3 coding DNA: TGTGCCAGCAGCGTAGTAACGAACACTGAAGCTTTCTTT. Its translation: CASSVVTNTEAFF.

The rearrangement uses TRBV6-5 and TRBJ1-4; D is unresolved. Trimming removed 2 bases at V and 13 bases at J, with 14 bases between. The CDR3 loop spans 13 amino acids. Germline-derived CDR1 and CDR2 are MNHEY and SVGAGI. CDR3 sequence reads: CASSYLRTIGLFF. As DNA, the CDR3 is TGTGCCAGCAGTTACCTCCGGACTATAGGACTGTTTTTT.

This rearrangement joins TRBV5-1 to TRBJ2-1; D gene ambiguous. Trimming stripped 0 bases from V and 5 bases from J, with 15 bases between. The CDR3 has 16 amino acids. Germline assignment: CDR1 SGHRS and CDR2 YFSETQ. CDR3 nucleotides: TGCGCCAGCAGCTTGGGCAGCCTTAAATCTAACAATGAGCAGTTCTTC. The encoded protein is CASSLGSLKSNNEQFF.

The rearrangement joins TRBV3-1 (or the pseudogene TRBV3-2) to TRBJ1-5, with D maybe TRBD1 (6 bases). The CDR3 loop spans 16 amino acids. Germline V CDR1 and CDR2: LGHDT, YNNKEL (reference sequence). V was cut by 6 bases and J by 3 bases, with 18 bases left in between. CDR3 amino acids: CASSQLLGGSNQPQHF. For the CDR3, the DNA is TGTGCCAGCAGTCAACTCTTAGGGGGATCCAATCAGCCCCAGCATTTT.

The J gene is TRBJ2-7, the V gene TRBV9, with 9 positions matching TRBD2. CDR1 is SGDLS and CDR2 is YYNGEE in the germline V gene. The CDR3 totals 14 residues. Trimming removed 3 bases from V and 4 bases from J; junction bases left unmatched: 5. The CDR3 nucleotides are TGTGCCAGCAGCGGGGCTAGCGGGGCGTACGAGCAGTACTTC. Translated: CASSGASGAYEQYF.

The chain is built from TRBV2 and TRBJ1-2; TRBD1 agrees at 9 bases. The germline gives CDR1 SNHLY, CDR2 FYNNEI. V dropped 5 bases and J dropped 7; count of bases not matched to a gene: 5. The CDR3 is 13 residues long. CDR3 DNA: TGTGCCAGCAGTCAGGGACAGGGACCTGGCTACACCTTC. It codes for CASSQGQGPGYTF.

The J gene is TRBJ2-2, the V gene TRBV18, with a tentative D call TRBD1 (6 bases). This CDR3 spans 15 amino acids. Deletions cut 3 bases from V and 3 bases from J, with 11 bases between. CDR1 and CDR2 (germline): KGHSH, LQKENI. CDR3 nucleotide sequence: TGTGCCAGCTCACCTTACAGGGTTGACACCGGGGAGCTGTTTTTT. Translating gives CASSPYRVDTGELFF.

This clone came up a few times. The chain uses TRBV7-2 and TRBJ2-7; TRBD1 matches 10 bases. The CDR3 is 15 amino acids. CDR1 and CDR2 (germline): SGHTA, FQGNSA. V was clipped by 3 bases and J by 6 bases; unmatched bases: 8. The CDR3 bases are TGTGCCAGCAGCTTCCAGGGGACAGGGGCGACCGAGCAGTACTTC. Its translation: CASSFQGTGATEQYF.

This clone was picked up one time. The V and J genes are TRBV5-1 and TRBJ2-5, with D perhaps given as TRBD1 or TRBD2 (5 bases each). Germline loops: CDR1 SGHRS, CDR2 YFSETQ. There are 18 residues in the CDR3. Trimming removed 1 base from V and 6 bases from J, with 25 bases in between. CDR3 DNA sequence: TGCGCCAGCAGCTTGCCCCCGGAAAGGGGAGTATTGAGAAAGACCCAGTACTTC. This codes for CASSLPPERGVLRKTQYF.

This chain uses TRBV6-5 with TRBJ2-2; 10 nucleotides line up with TRBD2. V lost 2 bases to trimming and J lost 7 bases; unmatched junction nucleotides: 4. Germline CDR1 reads MNHEY; CDR2 reads SVGAGI. The CDR3 sequence is 15 residues long. The CDR3 loop is CASSYSGRANGELFF. The CDR3, as DNA: TGTGCCAGCAGTTACAGCGGGAGGGCCAACGGGGAGCTGTTTTTT.

The table lists this clone with a few counts. This chain uses TRBV12-3 or TRBV12-4 with TRBJ2-1; D not resolved. V lost 7 bases and J 3 bases, leaving 7 bases between the germline ends. The CDR3 covers 12 residues. CDR3 DNA sequence: TGTGCCAGCATTGACATCTACAATGAGCAGTTCTTC. Translated: CASIDIYNEQFF.

This clone came up a few times. The chain recombines TRBV9 with TRBJ1-3, with D hard to call. CDR1 and CDR2 from the germline V gene are SGDLS and YYNGEE. Deletions cut 0 bases from V and 3 bases from J, with 1 base between. The CDR3 sequence is 12 residues long. Written as DNA, the CDR3 is TGTGCCAGCAGCGTAGATGGAAACACCATATATTTT. Translating it yields CASSVDGNTIYF.

The chain recombines TRBV3-1 (or the pseudogene TRBV3-2) with TRBJ2-3; a weak D match, TRBD2 (6 bases). V lost 0 bases and J 2 bases, leaving 15 bases between the germline ends. Germline V gives CDR1 LGHDT, CDR2 YNNKEL (reference sequence). This CDR3 contains 17 residues. CDR3 nucleotides: TGTGCCAGCAGCCAAGATGACCCCCAGCGGGCCACAGATACGCAGTATTTT. Its protein is CASSQDDPQRATDTQYF.

This clone occurred once. The chain employs TRBV30 and TRBJ1-1, with unresolved D. V was clipped by 5 bases and J by 1 base, with 23 bases between them. The length of the CDR3 is 17 residues. The germline V gene encodes CDR1 GTSNPN and CDR2 SVGIG (reference sequence). Here the CDR3 DNA reads TGTGCCTGGCTCCCCAACACCTTTTTAACTCGGAACACTGAAGCTTTCTTT. Translating gives CAWLPNTFLTRNTEAFF. Full variable domain (rest looked up from reference TRBV30 and TRBJ1-1): SQTIHQWPATLVQPVGSPLSLECTVEGTSNPNLYWYRQAAGRGLQLLFYSVGIGQISSEVPQNLSASRPQDRQFILSSKKLLLSDSGFYLCAWLPNTFLTRNTEAFFGQGTRLTVV.

CDR3 residues: CASSKAGERNQPQHF. The CDR3 DNA sequence: TGTGCCAGCAGCAAAGCGGGAGAACGCAATCAGCCCCAGCATTTT. This sequence joins TRBV21-1 and TRBJ1-5. TRBV21-1 is flagged as a pseudogene. This CDR3 is built from 15 residues.

This sequence joins TRBV28 and TRBJ1-4; D unclear. Trimming cost V 4 bases and J 5 bases, with 5 bases left between them. CDR1 and CDR2 from the germline V gene are MDHEN and SYDVKM. The length of the CDR3 is 12 residues. In nucleotides, the CDR3 is TGTGCCAGCAGTTCCCTAAATGAAAAACTGTTTTTT. As protein: CASSSLNEKLFF. The complete variable domain, with remaining parts taken from reference TRBV28 and TRBJ1-4, reads DVKVTQSSRYLVKRTGEKVFLECVQDMDHENMFWYRQDPGLGLRLIYFSYDVKMKEKGDIPEGYSVSREKKERFSLILESASTNQTSMYLCASSSLNEKLFFGSGTQLSVL.

This chain joins TRBV3-1 (or the pseudogene TRBV3-2) and TRBJ2-6, with 7 bases identical to TRBD1. CDR1 LGHDT and CDR2 YNNKEL come from the germline V gene (reference sequence). The CDR3 consists of 16 residues. The ends lost 5 bases at V and 1 base at J; junction bases unmatched: 5. CDR3 bases: TGTGCCAGCAGCTATGGACAGGCGTCTGGGGCCAACGTCCTGACTTTC. Protein sequence: CASSYGQASGANVLTF.

CDR3 amino acids: CASRIGQASNQPQHF. The CDR3 DNA follows: TGTGCCAGCAGAATTGGACAGGCTAGCAATCAGCCCCAGCATTTT. V and J are TRBV6-5 and TRBJ1-5; 7 nucleotides agree with TRBD1. The CDR3 loop spans 15 amino acids. Per germline, CDR1 MNHEY and CDR2 SVGAGI. J gave up 0 bases and V 6 bases, and 5 bases lay outside the gene matches.

This chain links TRBV6-5 with TRBJ2-2, with D possibly being TRBD2 (5 bases). The length of the CDR3 is 15 residues. V shed 0 bases and J shed 3 bases, with 8 bases lying between them. Germline V gene lookup returns CDR1 MNHEY and CDR2 SVGAGI. CDR3 sequence: CASSYSMGDTGELFF. The DNA of the CDR3 is TGTGCCAGCAGTTACTCGATGGGAGACACCGGGGAGCTGTTTTTT.

V and J are TRBV28 and TRBJ1-4; no clear D. Trimming pared 6 bases from V and 8 bases from J, leaving 19 bases between. The CDR3 is 15 residues long. CDR1 and CDR2 from the germline V gene are MDHEN and SYDVKM. CDR3 DNA: TGTGCCAGCAGCCGCCCCGGTTCCGATGGCGAAAAACTGTTTTTT. Translating gives CASSRPGSDGEKLFF. The full variable domain, completed using reference TRBV28 and TRBJ1-4, is DVKVTQSSRYLVKRTGEKVFLECVQDMDHENMFWYRQDPGLGLRLIYFSYDVKMKEKGDIPEGYSVSREKKERFSLILESASTNQTSMYLCASSRPGSDGEKLFFGSGTQLSVL.